Shown below are 12 T cell receptor beta chains from a single sample sequenced in a study of T cell changes during pregnancy in multiple sclerosis. Libraries were prepared by immunoSEQ multiplex PCR; TCRdb keeps only in-frame clonotypes and omits some of them. The sample holds fewer than 65,000 clones, about 91% seen once. This specimen was peripheral blood, taken before pregnancy. The receptors were sampled from a female donor with multiple sclerosis, enrolled in a pregnancy study.

The rearrangement joins TRBV19 to TRBJ1-1; no clear D. This CDR3 is 13 amino acids long. The germline V gene encodes CDR1 LNHDA and CDR2 SQIVND (reference sequence). Deletions cut 1 base from V and 7 bases from J, with 10 bases between. The CDR3 coding sequence is TGTGCCAGTAGTATAGGAACGGGATTTGAAGCTTTCTTT. Protein product: CASSIGTGFEAFF. Full variable domain (remainder filled in from reference TRBV19 and TRBJ1-1): DGGITQSPKYLFRKEGQNVTLSCEQNLNHDAMYWYRQDPGQGLRLIYYSQIVNDFQKGDIAEGYSVSREKKESFPLTVTSAQKNPTAFYLCASSIGTGFEAFFGQGTRLTVV.

The DNA for the CDR3 is TGCGCCAGCAGCCAATATAGCGGCTCCCTCAATGAGCAGTTCTTC. Translating it yields CASSQYSGSLNEQFF. J is TRBJ2-1 and V is TRBV4-3; maybe TRBD2 (6 bases). Germline CDR1 LGHNA, CDR2 YSLEER. The CDR3 contains 15 residues. The germline V and J ends were trimmed by 2 bases and 6 bases, with 14 bases remaining between them.

This chain links TRBV6-1 with TRBJ1-3, with 7 bases lining up with TRBD1. J gave up 1 base and V 2 bases, and 2 bases lay outside the gene matches. Germline CDR1 is MNHNS and CDR2 is SASEGT. The CDR3 covers 15 residues. CDR3 in DNA: TGTGCCAGCAGTGAAACCAGGGGGTCTGGAAACACCATATATTTT. Residues: CASSETRGSGNTIYF.

This chain connects TRBV18 to TRBJ2-5; D not certain. The V gene's germline CDR1 is KGHSH and CDR2 LQKENI. V lost 1 base and J 5 bases, leaving 5 bases between the germline ends. CDR3 length: 12 amino acids. The CDR3 protein is CASSPLEETQYF. The CDR3, as DNA: TGTGCCAGCTCACCACTTGAGGAGACCCAGTACTTC.

The J gene is TRBJ1-3, the V gene TRBV5-6; D is perhaps TRBD1 (5 bases). The length of the CDR3 is 13 residues. The V gene's germline CDR1 is SGHDT and CDR2 YYEEEE. Trimming left V 4 bases short and J 3 bases short, with 8 bases between. The CDR3 loop reads CASSPQGGNTIYF. The CDR3 DNA sequence: TGTGCCAGCAGCCCTCAGGGTGGAAACACCATATATTTT.

The chain is built from TRBV30 and TRBJ1-1; TRBD1 aligns across 8 bases. Losses at the gene ends were 3 bases for V and 1 base for J; bases not matched to a gene: 7. Germline-derived CDR1 and CDR2 are GTSNPN and SVGIG (reference sequence). The CDR3 length is 15 residues. CDR3 protein: CAWRGEGQANTEAFF. The DNA of the CDR3 is TGTGCCTGGAGGGGGGAGGGACAGGCGAACACTGAAGCTTTCTTT.

The chain couples TRBV5-1 to TRBJ2-5; maybe TRBD1 (5 bases). CDR1 is SGHRS and CDR2 is YFSETQ in the germline V gene. This CDR3 has 16 residues. The V gene lost 0 bases and the J gene lost 4 bases, with 16 bases spanning the gap. CDR3 amino acids: CASSLDRWGTGETQYF. In nucleotides, the CDR3 is TGCGCCAGCAGCTTGGACAGGTGGGGTACTGGAGAGACCCAGTACTTC.

The rearrangement uses TRBV11-2 and TRBJ1-2, with D maybe TRBD1 (6 bases). Trimming pared 0 bases from V and 8 bases from J, leaving 10 bases between. The CDR3 extends over 13 amino acids. Germline CDR1 is SGHAT and CDR2 is FQNNGV. The CDR3 sequence is CASSLDRGGGYTF. In DNA, the CDR3 is TGTGCCAGCAGCTTAGACAGGGGTGGGGGCTACACCTTC.

V is TRBV19 and J is TRBJ2-5; TRBD2 aligns across 9 bases. Germline CDR1 is LNHDA and CDR2 is SQIVND (reference sequence). The V segment lost 5 bases and the J segment 1 base; nucleotides outside the gene matches: 8. The CDR3 loop spans 16 amino acids. CDR3 in DNA: TGTGCCAGTAGTTACACTAGCGGGTCTATCCAAGAGACCCAGTACTTC. It translates to CASSYTSGSIQETQYF.

The count of this clone is one. The V gene is TRBV4-1, the J gene TRBJ2-2; D is undetermined. The germline V gene encodes CDR1 MGHRA and CDR2 YSYEKL. The V end was cut by 7 bases, the J end by 6 bases, with 9 bases between. This CDR3 is built from 12 residues. CDR3 in amino acids: CASMRGAGELFF. The CDR3 DNA sequence: TGCGCCAGCATGAGAGGCGCCGGGGAGCTGTTTTTT.

This clone was observed once. CDR3 in amino acids: CASSSGRRGGPDTQYF. CDR3 bases: TGTGCCAGCAGCTCTGGGCGGAGGGGGGGCCCAGATACGCAGTATTTT. The chain uses TRBV5-4 and TRBJ2-3; weak D call: TRBD2 (7 bases). Germline V gives CDR1 SGHNT, CDR2 YYREEE (reference sequence). The V and J ends lost 3 bases and 4 bases respectively, with 18 bases between them. The CDR3 has 16 amino acids.

The chain uses TRBV18 and TRBJ1-4, with a weak D call TRBD1 (6 bases). There are 16 residues in the CDR3. CDR1 and CDR2 from the germline V gene are KGHSH and LQKENI. Trimming pared 6 bases from V and 4 bases from J, leaving 18 bases between. CDR3 region: CASSPLSGTINEKLFF. CDR3 DNA: TGTGCCAGCTCTCCTCTTTCCGGGACAATTAATGAAAAACTGTTTTTT.